This section outlines one T cell receptor beta chain sequence together with its context. The specificity of this receptor is unknown. Base qualities are not at hand, and no much larger clone is one base apart. Synthetic TCR analog templates were spiked into each PCR so that absolute template abundance could be estimated from read counts. The immunoSEQ assay used bias-controlled V and J gene primers to amplify TCRbeta CDR3 regions from genomic DNA. Sequencing of rearranged TCRbeta segments was performed at approximately 20X coverage. Per the original workflow: Clustering was used to correct sequencing errors, and CDR3s were annotated against IMGT so that V, D and J genes could be assigned. Out-of-frame and stop-codon sequences were excluded, and only productive TCRbeta rearrangements were used in downstream analyses. Clonality was calculated as one minus the Shannon entropy normalized by the log of the number of unique productive sequences. Fisher's exact test with Benjamini-Hochberg correction, using a cutoff of adjusted p below 0.01, was how clones that differed between time points or between blood and tumor were identified. TCRdb carries this immuneACCESS record with in-frame sequences only. Its versions omit some clonotypes, under half of them owing to an unresolved V gene in the studies checked, with the rest unexplained. The V and J calls and clone size were taken over from that table, and D and trimming were inferred from the DNA. Here the sample has tens of thousands of clones; roughly 86% occur a single time. The top ten constitute about 10% of the sample.

From a lookup of the germline V gene, CDR1 and CDR2 are SGHTA and FQGTGA. There are 15 amino acids in the CDR3, from cysteine to phenylalanine inclusive. The entry retains the CDR3 DNA only, 45 bases that are in frame from base 1. Trimming at the junction amounts to 0 bases on V and 7 bases on J, and the germline ends lie 10 bases apart. The sample is drawn from a study of PD-L1 blockade in urothelial cancer (TCRdb year 2017). Some background on the complete study: Therapy was started at some point between 2012 and 2014 for all patients, and atezolizumab 1,200 mg was administered intravenously every 3 weeks. About 90% of the roughly 30 patients were identified as males with urothelial cancer of bladder origin, and a prior smoking history was reported by 18 of 29 patients. Whole exome sequencing and RNA sequencing of pretreatment tumors were performed alongside TCR sequencing in the same patients. Blood samples were analyzed at 3 weeks after treatment start (second dose) and at 6 weeks after treatment start. Some 30 patients had pretreatment blood TCR-seq, around 25 had at least one posttreatment blood collection, and around 25 had tumor TCR-seq. Nine patients reached durable clinical benefit, while roughly 22 patients did not. An ECOG performance status of 0 or 1 was recorded for the patients, and 0 to 3 prior chemotherapy regimens had been received by the patients. Durable clinical benefit was defined as progression-free survival longer than 6 months, and TCR features were also tested against progression-free and overall survival. Pretreatment tumor samples, along with matched peripheral blood serially collected before and after atezolizumab treatment, were subjected to TCR sequencing. Blood samples gave a median of 141,255 T cells and 88,000 or so unique TCRs, with a median clonality of roughly 0.08. The study, an exploratory multi-omic analysis, examined somatic, immune and clinical correlates of response to PD-L1 blockade with atezolizumab in urothelial cancer.

This sample's time point label indicates: peripheral blood 6 weeks after treatment start. A cohort of about 27 patients with locally advanced or metastatic urothelial carcinoma, treated at Memorial Sloan Kettering on a trial protocol, was included. Peripheral blood mononuclear cells were collected from each patient pretreatment and during treatment, giving between 1 and 8 total time points per patient. The Qiagen DNeasy Blood extraction kit was used to purify genomic DNA from total PBMCs and tumor samples. PBMCs were collected pretreatment and during treatment, and were isolated and stored as previously described. The full study reports these points: Small sample size (n ≈ 29) and many exploratory analyses mean the results are intended to be hypothesis-generating. Improved progression-free and overall survival was associated with having pretreatment peripheral blood TCR clonality below the median. Among patients with durable benefit, tumor-associated TCR clones showed greater expansion in peripheral blood 3 weeks after treatment started (n ≈ 20, p = 0.022).

This TCR was recovered from a man aged 55 to 70 with urothelial cancer. The chain was built from TRBV7-3 and TRBJ1-6, and TRBD1 may be the D gene, going by 5 matching bases. The sample in question was PBMCs, obtained around atezolizumab (anti-PD-L1) treatment. The sequence in DNA is TGTGCCAGCAGCTTAACAGGGGTACGGAATTCACCCCTCCACTTT. Its translation reads: CASSLTGVRNSPLHF.